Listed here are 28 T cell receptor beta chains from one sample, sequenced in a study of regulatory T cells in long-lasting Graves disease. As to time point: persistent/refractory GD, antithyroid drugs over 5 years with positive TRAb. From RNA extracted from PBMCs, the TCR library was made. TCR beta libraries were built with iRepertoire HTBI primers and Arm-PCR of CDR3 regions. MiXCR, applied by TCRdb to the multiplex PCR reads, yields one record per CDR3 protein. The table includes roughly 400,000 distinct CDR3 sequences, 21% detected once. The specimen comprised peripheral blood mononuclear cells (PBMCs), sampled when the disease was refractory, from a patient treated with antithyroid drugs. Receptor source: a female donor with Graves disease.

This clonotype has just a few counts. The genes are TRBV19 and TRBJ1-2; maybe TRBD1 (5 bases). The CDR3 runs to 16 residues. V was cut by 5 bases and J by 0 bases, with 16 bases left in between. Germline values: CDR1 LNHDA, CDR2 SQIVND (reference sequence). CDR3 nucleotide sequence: TGTGCCAGTAGTTCTTGGCTCTCAGGGTCTAACTATGGCTACACCTTC. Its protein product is CASSSWLSGSNYGYTF.

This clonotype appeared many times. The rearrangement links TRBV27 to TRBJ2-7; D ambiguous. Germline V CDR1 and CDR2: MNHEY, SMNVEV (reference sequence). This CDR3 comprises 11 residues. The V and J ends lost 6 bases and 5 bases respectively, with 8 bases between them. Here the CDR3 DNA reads TGTGCCAGCAGCTTAGCCCACGAGCAGTACTTC. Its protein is CASSLAHEQYF.

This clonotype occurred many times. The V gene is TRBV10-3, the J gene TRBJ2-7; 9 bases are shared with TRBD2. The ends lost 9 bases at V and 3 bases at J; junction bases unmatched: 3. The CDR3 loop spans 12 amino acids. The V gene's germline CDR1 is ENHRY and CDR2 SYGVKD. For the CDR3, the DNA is TGTGCCATGGGACTAGCCGGCTACGAGCAGTACTTC. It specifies CAMGLAGYEQYF.

Written as DNA, the CDR3 is TGCAGCGCCGGACGGTCAAACACTGAAGCTTTCTTT. Its protein product is CSAGRSNTEAFF. The rearrangement uses TRBV29-1 and TRBJ1-1; no firm D call. The CDR3 contains 12 residues. Germline V gives CDR1 SQVTM, CDR2 ANQGSEA. With 7 bases removed from V and 2 bases from J, the gap between germline ends came to 11 bases.

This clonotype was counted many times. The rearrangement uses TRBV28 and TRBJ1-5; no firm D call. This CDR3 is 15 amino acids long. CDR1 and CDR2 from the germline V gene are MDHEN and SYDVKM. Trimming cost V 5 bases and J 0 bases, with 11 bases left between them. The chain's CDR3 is CASSLYLLSNQPQHF. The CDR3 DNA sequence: TGTGCCAGCAGTCTATACTTACTTAGCAATCAGCCCCAGCATTTT.

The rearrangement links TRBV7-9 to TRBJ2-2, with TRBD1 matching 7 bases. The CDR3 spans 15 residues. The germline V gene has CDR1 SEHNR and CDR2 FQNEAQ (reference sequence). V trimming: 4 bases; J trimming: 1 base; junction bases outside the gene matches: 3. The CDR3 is CASSSTGENTGELFF. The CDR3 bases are TGTGCCAGCAGCTCAACAGGGGAGAACACCGGGGAGCTGTTTTTT.

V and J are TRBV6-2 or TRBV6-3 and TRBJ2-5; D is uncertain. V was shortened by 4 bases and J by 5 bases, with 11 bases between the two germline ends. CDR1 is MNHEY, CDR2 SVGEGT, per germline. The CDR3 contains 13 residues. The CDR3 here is CASSLGIEETQYF. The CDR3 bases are TGTGCCAGCAGTTTAGGGATTGAGGAGACCCAGTACTTC.

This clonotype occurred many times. The DNA of the CDR3 is TGCAGTGCCGAGGACAGGTGGGGGACCCAGTACTTC. Translated: CSAEDRWGTQYF. The V and J genes are TRBV20-1 and TRBJ2-5; the match to TRBD1 covers 7 bases. Germline CDR1 DFQATT, CDR2 SNEGSKA (reference sequence). V shed 6 bases and J 7 bases; nucleotides not matched to a gene: 8. The CDR3 extends over 12 amino acids.

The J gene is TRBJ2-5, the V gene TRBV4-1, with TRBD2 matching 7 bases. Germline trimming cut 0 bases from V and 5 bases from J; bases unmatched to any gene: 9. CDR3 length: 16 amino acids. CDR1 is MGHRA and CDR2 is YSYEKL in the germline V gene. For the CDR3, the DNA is TGCGCCAGCAGCCAAGATTCGGCGGGAGCGGGTGAGACCCAGTACTTC. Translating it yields CASSQDSAGAGETQYF.

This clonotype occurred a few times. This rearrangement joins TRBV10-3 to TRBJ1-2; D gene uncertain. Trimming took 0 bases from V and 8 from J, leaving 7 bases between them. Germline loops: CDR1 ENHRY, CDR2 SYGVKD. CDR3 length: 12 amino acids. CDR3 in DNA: TGTGCCATCAGTGAGTCGGATCGCGGCTACACCTTC. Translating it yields CAISESDRGYTF.

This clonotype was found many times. The CDR3 DNA reads as TGTGCCAGCAGCGTAGTAGGAGGGGGTGGCACCGGGGAGCTGTTTTTT. It codes for CASSVVGGGGTGELFF. This sequence joins TRBV9 and TRBJ2-2; D tentatively fits TRBD1 or TRBD2 (6 bases each). Trimming cost V 0 bases and J 4 bases, with 13 bases left between them. CDR1 and CDR2 (germline): SGDLS, YYNGEE. CDR3 length: 16 residues.

CDR3 region: CASSQDEGGGGQPQHF. The CDR3 coding sequence is TGTGCCAGCAGCCAAGATGAAGGGGGGGGAGGGCAGCCCCAGCATTTT. V gene TRBV4-2 combines with J gene TRBJ1-5; possibly TRBD1 for D (6 bases). Germline CDR1 LGHNA, CDR2 YNFKEQ. This CDR3 region has 16 residues. Trimming pared 0 bases from V and 7 bases from J, leaving 16 bases between.

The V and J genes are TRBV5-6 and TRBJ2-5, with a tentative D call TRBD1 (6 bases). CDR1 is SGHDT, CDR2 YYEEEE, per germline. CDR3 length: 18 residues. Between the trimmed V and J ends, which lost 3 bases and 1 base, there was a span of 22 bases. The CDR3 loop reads CASSSTASGVVFQETQYF. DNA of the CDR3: TGTGCCAGCAGCTCAACGGCCTCAGGGGTCGTGTTCCAAGAGACCCAGTACTTC.

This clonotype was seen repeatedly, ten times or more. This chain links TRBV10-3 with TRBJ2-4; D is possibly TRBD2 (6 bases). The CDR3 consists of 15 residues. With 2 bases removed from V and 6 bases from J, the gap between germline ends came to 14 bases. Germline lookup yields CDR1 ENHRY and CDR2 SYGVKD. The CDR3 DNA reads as TGTGCCATCAGTGAGGCCGCGGGGTCCATAAACATTCAGTACTTC. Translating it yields CAISEAAGSINIQYF.

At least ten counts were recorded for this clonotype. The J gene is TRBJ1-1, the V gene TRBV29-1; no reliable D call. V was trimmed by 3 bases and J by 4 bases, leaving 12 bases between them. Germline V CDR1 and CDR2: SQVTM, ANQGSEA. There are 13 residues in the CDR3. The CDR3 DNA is TGCAGCGTTGAGCCCCACGGCGGCACTGAAGCTTTCTTT. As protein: CSVEPHGGTEAFF.

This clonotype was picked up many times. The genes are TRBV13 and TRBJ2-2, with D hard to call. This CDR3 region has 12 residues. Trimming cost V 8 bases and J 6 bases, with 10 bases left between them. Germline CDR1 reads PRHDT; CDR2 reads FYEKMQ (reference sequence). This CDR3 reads CASQAYPGELFF. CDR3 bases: TGTGCCAGCCAAGCTTACCCCGGGGAGCTGTTTTTT.

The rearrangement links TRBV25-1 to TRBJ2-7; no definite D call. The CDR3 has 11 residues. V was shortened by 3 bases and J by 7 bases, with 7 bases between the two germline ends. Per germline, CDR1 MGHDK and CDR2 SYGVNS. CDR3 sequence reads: CASSDWGEQYF. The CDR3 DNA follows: TGTGCCAGCAGTGATTGGGGTGAGCAGTACTTC.

The CDR3 DNA reads TGTGCCAGTAGTAATATGGGGGCTCCCCAAGAGACCCAGTACTTC. Translated, it gives CASSNMGAPQETQYF. This chain links TRBV19 with TRBJ2-5; D is possibly TRBD1 (6 bases). The CDR3 covers 15 residues. CDR1 LNHDA and CDR2 SQIVND come from the germline V gene (reference sequence). V lost 4 bases and J 1 base, leaving 13 bases between the germline ends.

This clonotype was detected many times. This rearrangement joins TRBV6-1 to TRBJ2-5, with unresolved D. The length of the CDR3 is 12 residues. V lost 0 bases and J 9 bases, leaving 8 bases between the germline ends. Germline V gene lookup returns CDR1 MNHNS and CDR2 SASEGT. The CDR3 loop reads CASSEASFSQYF. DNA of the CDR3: TGTGCCAGCAGTGAAGCAAGTTTTTCCCAGTACTTC.

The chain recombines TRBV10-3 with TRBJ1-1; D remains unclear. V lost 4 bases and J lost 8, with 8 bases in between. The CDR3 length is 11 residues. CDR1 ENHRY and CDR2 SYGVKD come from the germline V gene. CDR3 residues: CAISGTGEAFF. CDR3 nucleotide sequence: TGTGCCATCAGTGGGACCGGAGAAGCTTTCTTT.

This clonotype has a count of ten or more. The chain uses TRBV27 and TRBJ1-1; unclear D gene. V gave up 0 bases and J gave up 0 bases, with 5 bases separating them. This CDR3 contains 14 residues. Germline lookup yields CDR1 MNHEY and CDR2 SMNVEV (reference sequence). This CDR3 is CASSLSGVNTEAFF. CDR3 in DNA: TGTGCCAGCAGTTTATCTGGGGTGAACACTGAAGCTTTCTTT.

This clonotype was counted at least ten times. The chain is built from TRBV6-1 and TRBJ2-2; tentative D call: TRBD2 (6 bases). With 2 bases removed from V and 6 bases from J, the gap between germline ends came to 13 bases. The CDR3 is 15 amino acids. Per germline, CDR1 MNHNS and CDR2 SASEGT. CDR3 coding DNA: TGTGCCAGCAGTGAACTGGCGGGAAATCCCGGGGAGCTGTTTTTT. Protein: CASSELAGNPGELFF.

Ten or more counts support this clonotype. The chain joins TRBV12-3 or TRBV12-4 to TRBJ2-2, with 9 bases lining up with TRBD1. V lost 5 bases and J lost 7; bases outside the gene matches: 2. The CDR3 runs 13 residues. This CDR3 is CASSTGGRGELFF. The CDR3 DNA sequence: TGTGCCAGCAGTACAGGGGGCCGCGGGGAGCTGTTTTTT.

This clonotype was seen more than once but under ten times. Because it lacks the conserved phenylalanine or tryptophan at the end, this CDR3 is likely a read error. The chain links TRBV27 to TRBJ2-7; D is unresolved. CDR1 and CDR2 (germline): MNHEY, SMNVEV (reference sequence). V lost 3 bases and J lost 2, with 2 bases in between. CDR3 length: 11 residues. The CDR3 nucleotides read TGTGCCAGCAGTTTCGCCTACGAGCAGTACCTC. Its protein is CASSFAYEQYL.

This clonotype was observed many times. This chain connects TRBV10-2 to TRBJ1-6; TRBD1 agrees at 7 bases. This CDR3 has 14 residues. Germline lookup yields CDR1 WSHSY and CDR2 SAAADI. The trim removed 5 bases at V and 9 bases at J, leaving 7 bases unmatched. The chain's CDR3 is CASSLETGLSPLHF. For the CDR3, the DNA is TGCGCCAGCAGTCTAGAGACAGGGCTTTCACCCCTCCACTTT.

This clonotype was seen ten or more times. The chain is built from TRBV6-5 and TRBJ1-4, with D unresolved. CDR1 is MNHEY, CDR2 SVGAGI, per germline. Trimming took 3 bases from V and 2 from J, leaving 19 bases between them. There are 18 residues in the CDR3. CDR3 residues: CASSYGSRVGRTNEKLFF. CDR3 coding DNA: TGTGCCAGCAGTTATGGATCCCGTGTTGGGAGGACTAATGAAAAACTGTTTTTT.

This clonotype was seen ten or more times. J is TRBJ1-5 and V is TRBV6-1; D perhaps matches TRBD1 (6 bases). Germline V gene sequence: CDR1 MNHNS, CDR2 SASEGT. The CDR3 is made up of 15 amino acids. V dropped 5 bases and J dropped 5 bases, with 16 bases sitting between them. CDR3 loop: CASSTLDRFDQPQHF. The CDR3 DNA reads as TGTGCCAGCAGTACCCTCGACAGGTTCGATCAGCCCCAGCATTTT.

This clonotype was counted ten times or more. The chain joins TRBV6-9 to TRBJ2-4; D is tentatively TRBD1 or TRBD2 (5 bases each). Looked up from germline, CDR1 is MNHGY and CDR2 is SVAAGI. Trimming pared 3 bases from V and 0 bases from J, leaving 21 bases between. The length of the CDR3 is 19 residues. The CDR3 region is CASSYSYKAGTLAKNIQYF. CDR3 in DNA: TGTGCCAGCAGTTACTCGTATAAGGCCGGGACCTTAGCCAAAAACATTCAGTACTTC.